These T cell receptor beta chains were read from a single sample in a study of technical replicates of blood from a few donors. Using immunoSEQ multiplex PCR, the repertoire was profiled, and TCRdb retains in-frame clones only, with some absent. The sample lists around 65,000 clones; 86% were seen once. Sequenced input: PBMCs. Receptor source: a human donor in good health. Some clones in this sample may be carry-over from other donors' samples. Each CDR3 is given with its conserved first and last residue. A D gene is named only where the DNA matches it firmly. Part of the rows lack a size; the others show once, few, many or a class for expanded clones.

clone_size j_call d_call v_call cdr3_aa cdr3_nt
few TRBJ1-2 TRBD1 TRBV5-5 CASSGTGGWEGYTF TGTGCCAGCAGCGGTACAGGGGGCTGGGAAGGCTACACCTTC
NA TRBJ2-7 TRBD2 TRBV2 CASSGWRRGATYEQYF TGTGCCAGCAGTGGGTGGAGGCGGGGGGCAACCTACGAGCAGTACTTC
NA TRBJ2-5 NA TRBV7-9 CASRQTGGGLQETQYF TGTGCCAGCAGACAAACTGGCGGGGGCCTCCAAGAGACCCAGTACTTC
once TRBJ1-2 TRBD1 TRBV7-2 CASSFLGQGYNGYTF TGTGCCAGCAGCTTCCTGGGACAGGGGTACAATGGCTACACCTTC
NA TRBJ1-1 NA TRBV11-2 CASSLDLGGNTEAFF TGTGCCAGCAGCTTAGATCTGGGGGGGAACACTGAAGCTTTCTTT
NA TRBJ1-6 NA TRBV19 CASSFSYNSPLHF TGTGCCAGTTCGTTCTCCTATAATTCACCCCTCCACTTT
NA TRBJ2-1 TRBD2 TRBV7-9 CASSQAGGRYNEQFF TGTGCCAGCAGCCAAGCGGGGGGGCGGTACAATGAGCAGTTCTTC
NA TRBJ2-7 NA TRBV10-3 CATQGKDYEQYF TGTGCCACCCAGGGAAAGGACTACGAGCAGTACTTC
NA TRBJ2-7 TRBD1 TRBV4-3 CASSHGDRGGDEQYF TGCGCCAGCAGCCACGGGGACAGGGGAGGCGACGAGCAGTACTTC
NA TRBJ1-6 TRBD1 TRBV5-6 CASSSLRGLRNSPLHF TGTGCCAGCAGCTCCCTCAGGGGGCTGCGGAATTCACCCCTCCACTTT
NA TRBJ1-1 NA TRBV7-8 CASSPNAVGEAFF TGTGCCAGCAGCCCCAACGCGGTCGGAGAAGCTTTCTTT
NA TRBJ2-2 TRBD2 TRBV5-1 CASSTGLAGVDGELFF TGCGCCAGCAGCACCGGACTAGCGGGGGTTGACGGGGAGCTGTTTTTT
NA TRBJ2-7 TRBD1 TRBV19 CASSIWDRANEQYF TGTGCCAGTAGTATTTGGGACAGGGCCAACGAGCAGTACTTC
NA TRBJ1-4 TRBD1 TRBV15 CATSRPGDRANEKLFF TGTGCCACCAGCCGGCCCGGGGACAGGGCTAATGAAAAACTGTTTTTT
NA TRBJ2-7 TRBD1 TRBV4-1 CASSHPTGGQYEQYF TGCGCCAGCAGCCACCCGACAGGGGGCCAGTACGAGCAGTACTTC
NA TRBJ1-5 NA TRBV4-2 CASSQQHYSNQPQHF TGTGCCAGCAGCCAACAACATTATAGCAATCAGCCCCAGCATTTT
NA TRBJ2-3 NA TRBV9 CASSDPSRGSTDTQYF TGTGCCAGCAGCGACCCCTCACGGGGGAGCACAGATACGCAGTATTTT
once TRBJ1-4 NA TRBV2 CASSEGGTTGEKLFF TGTGCCAGCAGTGAAGGTGGGACAACGGGGGAAAAACTGTTTTTT
NA TRBJ1-1 NA TRBV19 CASSILASGQNTEAFF TGTGCCAGTAGTATTTTGGCGTCGGGACAGAACACTGAAGCTTTCTTT
NA TRBJ2-1 NA TRBV7-2 CASSLRGGNEQFF TGTGCCAGCAGCTTAAGGGGAGGCAATGAGCAGTTCTTC
once TRBJ2-7 TRBD2 TRBV19 CASSMAASGAYEQYF TGTGCCAGTAGTATGGCGGCTAGCGGCGCATACGAGCAGTACTTC
NA TRBJ1-1 TRBD1 TRBV10-2 CASKPGQMNTEAFF TGCGCCAGCAAACCGGGACAGATGAACACTGAAGCTTTCTTT
NA TRBJ2-3 NA TRBV6-6 CASSYQGSRTDTQYF TGTGCCAGCAGTTATCAGGGGAGTCGCACAGATACGCAGTATTTT
NA TRBJ1-5 NA TRBV29-1 CSVRGNSNQPQHF TGCAGCGTGAGAGGCAATAGCAATCAGCCCCAGCATTTT
NA TRBJ2-7 TRBD2 TRBV5-1 CASSLEAGGYEQYF TGCGCCAGCAGCTTGGAAGCGGGAGGGTACGAGCAGTACTTC
NA TRBJ2-7 NA TRBV7-3 CASSTLAGAGEQYF TGTGCCAGCAGCACCCTGGCTGGCGCGGGGGAGCAGTACTTC
once TRBJ2-7 NA TRBV4-3 CASSRGGAYEQYF TGCGCCAGCAGCCGGGGCGGGGCCTACGAGCAGTACTTC
NA TRBJ2-7 TRBD2 TRBV6-1 CASSGGTRLSYEQYF TGTGCCAGCAGTGGCGGGACTAGACTCTCCTACGAGCAGTACTTC
NA TRBJ2-7 TRBD2 TRBV7-8 CASSPLIAREGGEQYF TGTGCCAGCAGCCCTCTAATTGCACGGGAGGGCGGTGAGCAGTACTTC
NA TRBJ2-2 NA TRBV9 CASSPRKQGNTGELFF TGTGCCAGCAGCCCCCGGAAACAGGGCAACACCGGGGAGCTGTTTTTT
NA TRBJ2-7 NA TRBV11-2 CASSLTGVEQYF TGTGCCAGCAGCTTAACAGGAGTCGAGCAGTACTTC
NA TRBJ2-1 TRBD2 TRBV7-2 CASSPRTSRYNEQFF TGTGCCAGCAGCCCCCGGACTAGTAGGTACAATGAGCAGTTCTTC
NA TRBJ2-5 TRBD2 TRBV7-2 CASISLGGQETQYF TGTGCCAGCATTTCCCTGGGGGGGCAAGAGACCCAGTACTTC
NA TRBJ2-7 TRBD1 TRBV25-1 CASSFPGQGYHEQYF TGTGCCAGCAGTTTCCCGGGACAGGGGTATCACGAGCAGTACTTC
once TRBJ1-2 NA TRBV18 CASSRAEGYGYTF TGTGCCAGCTCACGTGCGGAAGGCTATGGCTACACCTTC
NA TRBJ2-7 TRBD2 TRBV4-2 CASSHSRTSGVNLPYEQYF TGTGCCAGCAGCCACAGCCGAACTAGCGGGGTTAATCTCCCCTACGAGCAGTACTTC
NA TRBJ2-7 NA TRBV6-1 CASSEASGGGTATYEQYF TGTGCCAGCAGTGAAGCGAGCGGGGGAGGGACAGCTACCTACGAGCAGTACTTC
NA TRBJ2-5 TRBD2 TRBV7-3 CASSFGREGTQYF TGTGCCAGCAGCTTCGGGCGGGAGGGGACCCAGTACTTC
NA TRBJ2-3 NA TRBV7-8 CASSLRMGDTQYF TGTGCCAGCAGCCTTAGGATGGGCGATACGCAGTATTTT
NA TRBJ2-7 NA TRBV12-5 CASGSSGSLNEQYF TGTGCTAGTGGATCCAGCGGGTCTCTAAACGAGCAGTACTTC
NA TRBJ2-5 TRBD2 TRBV12-5 CASGAGGKETQYF TGTGCTAGTGGTGCGGGGGGTAAGGAGACCCAGTACTTC
NA TRBJ1-1 NA TRBV5-6 CASSLKQRPAFF TGTGCCAGCAGCTTAAAACAACGCCCGGCTTTCTTT
NA TRBJ2-1 TRBD2 TRBV7-2 CASSSWTSRNEQFF TGTGCCAGCAGCTCCTGGACTAGCCGCAATGAGCAGTTCTTC
NA TRBJ2-3 NA TRBV9 CASSVYGAPRTDTQYF TGTGCCAGCAGCGTATACGGAGCTCCTCGCACAGATACGCAGTATTTT
NA TRBJ1-1 TRBD1 TRBV6-5 CASSRTGEGTEAFF TGTGCCAGCAGCCGAACAGGGGAAGGGACTGAAGCTTTCTTT
NA TRBJ2-2 TRBD2 TRBV4-3 CASSQEAFFGGGAAGELFF TGCGCCAGCAGCCAAGAGGCGTTCTTTGGCGGGGGGGCCGCCGGGGAGCTGTTTTTT
NA TRBJ2-7 TRBD1 TRBV5-4 CASSLGSGQGNEQYF TGTGCCAGCAGCTTAGGGTCGGGACAGGGGAACGAGCAGTACTTC
few TRBJ1-1 TRBD1 TRBV18 CASSHDENRGGAFF TGTGCCAGCTCTCATGACGAAAACAGGGGGGGAGCTTTCTTT
few TRBJ1-1 NA TRBV29-1 CSAGDTEAFF TGCAGCGCCGGGGACACTGAAGCTTTCTTT
NA TRBJ1-5 TRBD1 TRBV2 CASSTDRGRQPQHF TGTGCCAGCAGTACCGACAGGGGGCGGCAGCCCCAGCATTTT
NA TRBJ1-4 TRBD1 TRBV4-1 CASSQLGTGGHNEKLFF TGCGCCAGCAGCCAACTTGGGACAGGGGGCCATAATGAAAAACTGTTTTTT
NA TRBJ2-3 NA TRBV9 CASSSQLGVTDTQYF TGTGCCAGCAGCTCTCAACTGGGAGTCACAGATACGCAGTATTTT
NA TRBJ2-5 NA TRBV21-1 CASSPPRGQETQYF TGTGCCAGCAGCCCCCCTCGGGGCCAAGAGACCCAGTACTTC
NA TRBJ2-2 NA TRBV5-8 CASSLLGEAGELFF TGTGCCAGCAGCTTGTTAGGGGAAGCCGGGGAGCTGTTTTTT
NA TRBJ2-1 TRBD2 TRBV2 CASNEGGGAGEQFF TGTGCCAGCAATGAGGGCGGGGGGGCCGGTGAGCAGTTCTTC
NA TRBJ2-1 TRBD2 TRBV10-3 CAISEFSGGYNEQFF TGTGCCATCAGTGAGTTTAGCGGGGGTTACAATGAGCAGTTCTTC
NA TRBJ2-5 NA TRBV9 CASSARGKETQYF TGTGCCAGCAGCGCCCGGGGTAAAGAGACCCAGTACTTC
NA TRBJ1-3 TRBD1 TRBV9 CASSPGGRGNTIYF TGTGCCAGCAGTCCAGGGGGTCGTGGAAACACCATATATTTT
NA TRBJ1-1 NA TRBV25-1 CASSELDRSTEAFF TGTGCCAGCAGTGAACTCGACAGAAGCACTGAAGCTTTCTTT